The 2 T cell receptor beta chains below come from one sample, sequenced in a study of CD8 T cells in Susac syndrome. With random hexamers, 0.5 to 1 ug RNA was reverse transcribed. TCRdb re-called the immunoSEQ multiplex PCR reads with MiXCR, one entry per CDR3 protein. This table holds some 110,000 distinct CDR3 sequences, around 94% found once. The sample consisted of CD4+ T cells from PBMCs. These receptors were taken from a human donor in good health.

The chain uses TRBV5-1 and TRBJ2-5; 8 bases line up with TRBD1. The V segment lost 0 bases and the J segment 1 base; nucleotides outside the gene matches: 2. The V gene's germline CDR1 is SGHRS and CDR2 YFSETQ. This CDR3 is built from 15 residues. CDR3 DNA: TGCGCCAGCAGCTTGGACAGGGGGGTCCAAGAGACCCAGTACTTC. Amino acid sequence: CASSLDRGVQETQYF.

This clonotype was observed once. V usage is TRBV5-6 and J usage is TRBJ2-1, with TRBD1 identical over 8 bases. The V gene end was trimmed by 4 bases and the J gene end by 6 bases; junction bases not matched to a gene: 9. There are 15 residues in the CDR3. In germline, CDR1 is SGHDT, CDR2 YYEEEE. CDR3 sequence: CASSEQGGRSNEQFF. For the CDR3, the DNA is TGTGCCAGCAGCGAACAGGGGGGTCGCAGCAATGAGCAGTTCTTC.